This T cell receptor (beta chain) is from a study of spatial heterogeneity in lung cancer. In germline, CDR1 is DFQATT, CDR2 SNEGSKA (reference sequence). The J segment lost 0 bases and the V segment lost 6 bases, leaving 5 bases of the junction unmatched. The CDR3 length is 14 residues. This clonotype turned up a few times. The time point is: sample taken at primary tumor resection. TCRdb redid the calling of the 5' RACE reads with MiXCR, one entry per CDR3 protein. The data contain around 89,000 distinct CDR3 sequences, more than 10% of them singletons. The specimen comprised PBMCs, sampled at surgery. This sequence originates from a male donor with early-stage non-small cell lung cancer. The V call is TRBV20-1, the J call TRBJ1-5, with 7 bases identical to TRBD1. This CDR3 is CSAPDRASNQPQHF. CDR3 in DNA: TGCAGTGCGCCAGACAGGGCTAGCAATCAGCCCCAGCATTTT.